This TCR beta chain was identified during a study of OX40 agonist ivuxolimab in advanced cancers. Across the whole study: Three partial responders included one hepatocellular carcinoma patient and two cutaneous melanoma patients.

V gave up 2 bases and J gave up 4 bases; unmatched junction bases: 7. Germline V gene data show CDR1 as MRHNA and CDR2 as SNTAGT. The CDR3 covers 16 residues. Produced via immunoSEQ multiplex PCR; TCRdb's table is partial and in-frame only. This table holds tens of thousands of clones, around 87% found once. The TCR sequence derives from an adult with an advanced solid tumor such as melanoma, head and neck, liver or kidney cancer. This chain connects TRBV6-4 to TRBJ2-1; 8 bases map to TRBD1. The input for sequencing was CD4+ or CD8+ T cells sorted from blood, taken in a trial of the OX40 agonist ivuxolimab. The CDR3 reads CASSDQGQGRYNEQFF. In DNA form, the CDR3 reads TGTGCCAGCAGTGACCAAGGACAGGGACGATACAATGAGCAGTTCTTC.